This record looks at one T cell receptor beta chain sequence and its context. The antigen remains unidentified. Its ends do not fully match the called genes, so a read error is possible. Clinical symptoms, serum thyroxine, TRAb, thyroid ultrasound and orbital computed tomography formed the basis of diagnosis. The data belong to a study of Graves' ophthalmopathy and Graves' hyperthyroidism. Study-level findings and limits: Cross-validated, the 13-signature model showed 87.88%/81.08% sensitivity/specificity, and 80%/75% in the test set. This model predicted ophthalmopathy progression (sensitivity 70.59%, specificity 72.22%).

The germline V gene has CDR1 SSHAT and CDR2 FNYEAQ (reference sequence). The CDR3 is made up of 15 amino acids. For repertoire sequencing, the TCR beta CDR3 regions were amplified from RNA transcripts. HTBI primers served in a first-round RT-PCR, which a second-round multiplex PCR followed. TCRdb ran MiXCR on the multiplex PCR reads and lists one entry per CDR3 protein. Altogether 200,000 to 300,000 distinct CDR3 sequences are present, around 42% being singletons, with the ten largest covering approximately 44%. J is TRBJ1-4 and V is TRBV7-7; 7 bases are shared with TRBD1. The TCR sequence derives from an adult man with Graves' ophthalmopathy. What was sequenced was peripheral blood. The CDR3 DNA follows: TGTGCTAGCAGCCCGTCCGACAGGGAAAACGAAAAACTGTTTTTT. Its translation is CASSPSDRENEKLFF.